Presented here are 3 T cell receptor beta chains from one specimen sequenced in a study of vaccination effects on CD4 cells after COVID-19 (dated by TCRdb to 2021 to 2024). After around 10 days of culture, CD4+ T cells were isolated with the EasySep CD4+ T cell isolation kit. Convalescent patients had PCR-confirmed SARS-CoV-2 infection between March and December 2020, before Alpha, Beta and Delta variants emerged in the United States. Each participant received two doses of an mRNA SARS-CoV-2 vaccine, either BNT162b2 or mRNA-1273. Libraries were prepared through the immunoSEQ multiplex PCR assay. TCRdb provides this immuneACCESS table in a form limited to in-frame rearrangements. Some clones are lacking; in checked studies, under half of them reflect an unresolved V gene, and why the rest are absent is not known. The sample table shows 40,000 to 55,000 clones, and just over 75% are seen once. The top ten clones comprise about 3.7% of the sample.

These receptors' targets are unknown. Sequences were derived from CD4+ T cells from PBMCs cultured without peptide, sampled after COVID-19 vaccination. Receptor source: a human donor who had a prior SARS-CoV-2 infection.

Relative to its sample, this clone is medium-sized. V is TRBV23-1 and J is TRBJ2-7, with 8 nucleotides matching TRBD1. TRBV23-1 is noted as an ORF with a role that remains uncertain. With 8 bases clipped from V and 4 bases from J, the junction kept 13 bases outside the gene matches. CDR3 length: 15 amino acids. CDR3 sequence: CASDLNSGGGYEQYF. The CDR3 DNA sequence: TGCGCCAGCGATCTAAACTCAGGGGGCGGGTACGAGCAGTACTTC.

The V gene is TRBV2, the J gene TRBJ2-7; D is possibly TRBD1 or TRBD2 (6 bases each). V shed 4 bases and J shed 7 bases, with 17 bases lying between them. CDR1 and CDR2 (germline): SNHLY, FYNNEI. CDR3 size: 14 residues. The CDR3 nucleotides read TGTGCCAGCAGTGTCGGGGGCAATGGGAGGGAGCAGTACTTC. Protein: CASSVGGNGREQYF.

This chain links TRBV2 with TRBJ2-1, with unresolved D. The CDR3 consists of 11 residues. V shed 3 bases and J shed 3 bases, with 0 bases lying between them. Germline-derived CDR1 and CDR2 are SNHLY and FYNNEI. In nucleotides, the CDR3 is TGTGCCAGCAGTGACTACAATGAGCAGTTCTTC. This sequence encodes CASSDYNEQFF.